This T cell receptor beta chain was sequenced during a study of T cells in Graves' hyperthyroidism and ophthalmopathy (dated by TCRdb to the late 2010s). Study-wide context: A discovery cohort of about 95 patients, about 43 with Graves' ophthalmopathy and 55 to 60 with stable Graves' hyperthyroidism, was used to find distinguishing TCR V-J signatures. In addition, the study compared T-cell repertoires in thyroid tissue and in blood from over 5 Graves' hyperthyroidism patients. After sampling, hyperthyroidism patients received methimazole starting at 30 mg daily, and ophthalmopathy patients received high-dose intravenous methylprednisolone. The paper describes TCR Vbeta CDR3 sequencing of about 140 peripheral blood samples, made up of around 41 ophthalmopathy patients, roughly 75 hyperthyroidism patients and about 17 progressor patients. Prospective prediction of ophthalmopathy was tested in an independent validation cohort of approximately 18 hyperthyroidism patients and around 16 patients who later progressed to ophthalmopathy. The 90 or so discovery patients were randomly split 7:3 into training and test sets.

The TCR beta CDR3 regions were amplified from the RNA transcripts. The first round of RT-PCR for the TCR CDR3 was performed with the HTBI primer set and the Qiagen OneStep RT-PCR kit. The libraries were constructed in a second round of multiplex PCR and then size-selected and purified. The libraries were sequenced on an Illumina HiSeq2000 using paired-end 100 bp reads. On the authors' methods: SOAPnuke was used to process the raw data, removing reads that contained adapters or uncalled bases, had a mean Phred below 15, or lacked an exact match to the constant primer or identifier. COPE v1.2.5 was used to merge the high-quality paired reads, and each unique nucleotide sequence was defined as a clonotype. MiTCR v1.1 was used to align clonotypes to the IMGT TRBV, TRBD and TRBJ reference segments. Only V-J combinations with frequency above 0.0001, covering 99% to 99.2% of repertoires, were analysed. The TCS score was defined as F50 (clonal expansion) divided by E x V (chaos), with BLOSUM62-based TCRdist calculated between CDR3 peptides within each V-J. Welch's t-statistics and random forest reduced approximately 520 V-J features to 13, which were used in a naive Bayes classifier (R e1071). Thyroid-blood repertoire similarity was quantified with the Morisita-Horn index. Through fastp at Q25 and MiXCR, TCRdb rebuilt clones from the public reads, retaining in-frame beta chains. Rows with one shared CDR3 protein collapse into an entry with the most common genes and DNA. TCRdb's processing, not the authors', yielded these V and J calls. The sample data list 450,000 to 700,000 distinct CDR3 sequences, and just over 45% of these were observed just once. The ten largest clones add up to about 20% of the sample.

Any patient with an uncontrolled infection, another autoimmune disease, pregnancy or lactation was excluded. Diagnoses were established on the basis of clinical symptoms, serum thyroxine and TRAb, thyroid ultrasound, and orbital computed tomography. Total RNA was extracted with Trizol reagent, and quality was checked on an Agilent 2100 Bioanalyzer. Points the paper makes about the study in general: Sample size was not statistically predetermined, and investigators were not blinded to group allocation. During validation, the model predicted progression to ophthalmopathy a median of approximately 7 months ahead of onset, with around 65% sensitivity and around 72% specificity. Blood samples also contained most of the expanded thyroid clonotypes (frequency above 0.001), which suggests that blood repertoires may reflect thyroid immune responses. A model built on a 13 V-J signature distinguished ophthalmopathy from stable hyperthyroidism, reaching 85% to 90% sensitivity and around 81% specificity in cross-validation and 80%/75% in testing.

V lost 5 bases and J lost 3 bases, and the count of bases not matched to a germline gene is 8. From the cysteine through the phenylalanine, the CDR3 covers 15 amino acids. The kept DNA is CDR3 alone, 45 bases in frame from the first base. Based on the germline V gene, the CDR1 and CDR2 sequences are SGHAT and FQNNGV. Points on this clonotype: The antigen this receptor binds is unknown. No base quality information exists; no much larger clone differs at one position.

This clonotype was obtained from an adult woman with Graves' disease, either hyperthyroidism or ophthalmopathy (not recorded which). The V and J segments used are TRBV11-2 and TRBJ1-1; TRBD1 fits 8 bases in the junction. Sequencing was done on a sample of peripheral blood or thyroid tissue (not recorded which). The CDR3 is CASSIQRQGYTEAFF. At the DNA level, the sequence is TGTGCCAGCAGCATCCAACGACAGGGGTACACTGAAGCTTTCTTT.